This T cell receptor beta chain was captured by sequencing in a study of OX40 agonist ivuxolimab in advanced cancers. Study-level information: Averaging roughly 60 years in age, with a range of about 20 to 90, the cohort was more than 75% male.

Here immunoSEQ multiplex PCR was the method, and the copy in TCRdb shows in-frame clones only, minus some. This sample has about 59,000 clones, with about 89% found just once. There are 15 residues in the CDR3. Trimming cost V 0 bases and J 5 bases; bases outside gene matches: 7. Per the germline V gene, CDR1 is LNHNV and CDR2 is YYDKDF (reference sequence). The sequence was collected from an adult with an advanced solid tumor such as melanoma, head and neck, liver or kidney cancer. Specimen: CD4+ or CD8+ T cells sorted from blood, collected in a trial of the OX40 agonist ivuxolimab. This chain uses TRBV15 with TRBJ2-7, with 7 bases identical to TRBD2. The CDR3 region is CATSRDLARGDEQYF. CDR3 DNA: TGTGCCACCAGCAGAGATTTAGCCCGGGGGGACGAGCAGTACTTC.